The rows below give T cell receptor beta chains drawn from one sample of a study of cytomegalovirus exposure and HLA in healthy donors. Repertoires were generated with immunoSEQ multiplex PCR, while TCRdb's copy carries only in-frame clones and drops some. The data contain under 40,000 clones, 85% to 95% of them seen just once; the ten biggest clones take up 2.7%. Material for sequencing was PBMCs. These receptors were obtained from a young woman in good health and CMV-seronegative. CDR3s include the opening cysteine and the closing phenylalanine or tryptophan. Fields, in order: D gene, V gene, clone size, J gene, CDR3 DNA, CDR3 protein. A D gene is named only where the DNA matches it firmly. Not all rows give a size; the values are once, few, many and, for expanded clones, a class.

>TRBD2|TRBV6-4|.|TRBJ2-3
TGTGCCAGCAGTGACGACGTCGGGACTAGCGGGAGGACTAGCACAGATACGCAGTATTTT
CASSDDVGTSGRTSTDTQYF
>.|TRBV27|.|TRBJ2-7
TGTGCCAGCAGTTCGGGAACAACCTACGAGCAGTACTTC
CASSSGTTYEQYF
>TRBD1|TRBV6-5|once|TRBJ1-2
TGTGCCAGCAGTTATGGGACAGGGGGCTATGGCTACACCTTC
CASSYGTGGYGYTF
>TRBD2|TRBV7-8|.|TRBJ2-2
TGTGCCAGCAGCTTGGCGGGGGGTAGCGGGTACACCGGGGAGCTGTTTTTT
CASSLAGGSGYTGELFF
>.|TRBV5-4|.|TRBJ1-1
TGTGCCAGCAGCTTGGTTGACGGGGTGCGCTTCACTGAAGCTTTCTTT
CASSLVDGVRFTEAFF
>.|TRBV14|.|TRBJ2-2
TGTGCCAGCAGCCCCTTTAGGGGCTTGAGCACCGGGGAGCTGTTTTTT
CASSPFRGLSTGELFF
>TRBD2|TRBV27|once|TRBJ2-7
TGTGCCAGCAGTTTGGGCGGGAGAGGAGGCGAGCAGTACTTC
CASSLGGRGGEQYF
>TRBD1|TRBV19|.|TRBJ1-1
TGTGCCAGTAGTATTTCGGACAGGGGCGACACTGAAGCTTTCTTT
CASSISDRGDTEAFF
>.|TRBV7-3|once|TRBJ2-7
TGTGCCAGCAGCTTAAATATAGCGCCTATTCCCTACGAGCAGTACTTC
CASSLNIAPIPYEQYF
>.|TRBV7-3|.|TRBJ2-1
TGTGCCAGCAGCTTAAACGGACTACAGTTCTTC
CASSLNGLQFF
>TRBD2|TRBV7-9|.|TRBJ2-7
TGTTCCAGCAGCTTTTGGTCGGGCGGGAGGGCCCACGAGCAGTACTTC
CSSSFWSGGRAHEQYF
>TRBD2|TRBV25-1|.|TRBJ2-7
TGTGCCAGCAGTGAACGGGGGGGTACCTACGAGCAGTACTTC
CASSERGGTYEQYF
>TRBD1|TRBV7-6|.|TRBJ2-1
TGTGCCAGCAGCCCTGGACAGGACAAGGGGTCATACAATGAGCAGTTCTTC
CASSPGQDKGSYNEQFF
>.|TRBV5-6|.|TRBJ1-2
TGTGCCAGCAGCCTCATCCGGGACACCTATGGCTACACCTTC
CASSLIRDTYGYTF
>TRBD2|TRBV28|.|TRBJ2-7
TGTGCCAGCAGGTGGACTAGCGGGGCCTACGAGCAGTACTTC
CASRWTSGAYEQYF
>TRBD2|TRBV7-8|.|TRBJ2-7
TGTGCCAGCAGCTTACTACTAGCGGGAGGTTTCTACGAGCAGTACTTC
CASSLLLAGGFYEQYF
>TRBD1|TRBV7-6|.|TRBJ2-3
TGTGCCAGCAGCTTTCGACAGGGACCCCCTAAGGCATTCACAGATACGCAGTATTTT
CASSFRQGPPKAFTDTQYF
>TRBD2|TRBV30|once|TRBJ2-7
TGTGCCTGCCACGAGGCGGGGGGCCCCTACGAGCAGTACTTC
CACHEAGGPYEQYF
>.|TRBV28|.|TRBJ1-1
TGTGCCAGCAGGGAACAGGGGAACACTGAAGCTTTCTTT
CASREQGNTEAFF
>TRBD2|TRBV2|.|TRBJ2-1
TGTGCCAGCAGGATAGCGGGAGATGAGCAGTTCTTC
CASRIAGDEQFF
>.|TRBV29-1|.|TRBJ2-3
TGCAGCGTTGAGGGGGCTATTCTTTCGGATACGCAGTATTTT
CSVEGAILSDTQYF
>TRBD1|TRBV23-1|.|TRBJ1-5
TGCGCCAGCAGCCCAGTGGACAGGGGGCAAAATCAGCCCCAGCATTTT
CASSPVDRGQNQPQHF
>.|TRBV10-3|.|TRBJ1-1
TGTGCCATCAGTCGGGGTGGAACTGAAGCTTTCTTT
CAISRGGTEAFF
>TRBD1|TRBV28|few|TRBJ1-5
TGTGCCAGCAGTACCCCCGGACAGGGGATCAATCAGCCCCAGCATTTT
CASSTPGQGINQPQHF
>.|TRBV4-3|.|TRBJ2-5
TGCGCCAGCAGCCAAAGTCGACTCTCGGAAGAGACCCAGTACTTC
CASSQSRLSEETQYF
>TRBD1|TRBV6-6|.|TRBJ1-4
TGTGCCACCCTCGGGGACAGCGAGGGGAATGAAAAACTGTTTTTT
CATLGDSEGNEKLFF
>.|TRBV14|.|TRBJ2-5
TGTGCCAGCAGCCGCTTGGGACTTGCCGAGACCCAGTACTTC
CASSRLGLAETQYF
>.|TRBV28|once|TRBJ1-1
TGTGCCAGCAGTTCGCCTGGGGGCGCGACCCACACTGAAGCTTTCTTT
CASSSPGGATHTEAFF
>.|TRBV27|.|TRBJ1-2
TGTGCCAGCAGTTTAATGCTTTCTCAGGGATATGAGGGCTACACCTTC
CASSLMLSQGYEGYTF
>TRBD2|TRBV5-4|.|TRBJ2-1
TGTGCCAGCAGCTTGGCCAGAAGCGGGAGGTACGATGAGCAGTTCTTC
CASSLARSGRYDEQFF
>.|TRBV30|.|TRBJ2-5
TGTGCCTGGTCAGTCGGGATTCAAGAGACCCAGTACTTC
CAWSVGIQETQYF
>.|TRBV7-9|.|TRBJ2-3
TGTGCCAGCAGCTTCCTTGAGGGAGATACGCAGTATTTT
CASSFLEGDTQYF
>.|TRBV6-1|.|TRBJ2-5
TGTGCCAGCAGTGCAGGCAGGGTCCAAGAGACCCAGTACTTC
CASSAGRVQETQYF
>TRBD2|TRBV13|few|TRBJ2-1
TGTGCCAGCAGCGATATTACCGGGACTAGCGGGAGTTACAATGAGCAGTTCTTC
CASSDITGTSGSYNEQFF
>.|TRBV10-3|once|TRBJ2-7
TGTGCCATCAGTGCACCCGGAGGTGGGTCTGACGAGCAGTACTTC
CAISAPGGGSDEQYF
>.|TRBV27|.|TRBJ1-2
TGTGCCAGCAGTTTATATACAGGGCAAGGCTACACCTTC
CASSLYTGQGYTF
>.|TRBV6-5|.|TRBJ1-1
TGTGCCAGCAGTAGGGAGGTGCGGGGGGAAGCTTTCTTT
CASSREVRGEAFF
>TRBD2|TRBV5-6|few|TRBJ2-2
TGTGCCAGCAGCCGACTAGCGGGAAGGAACACCGGGGAGCTGTTTTTT
CASSRLAGRNTGELFF
>TRBD1|TRBV5-4|.|TRBJ2-3
TGTGCCAGCAGCTTTGCAGGGGGCGCCTGGAAAGATACGCAGTATTTT
CASSFAGGAWKDTQYF
>.|TRBV19|once|TRBJ2-7
TGTGCCAGTAGTACCACTTCCAGGGGAGACGAGCAGTACTTC
CASSTTSRGDEQYF
>.|TRBV29-1|.|TRBJ2-1
TGCAGCGTTGCCCTTTCGGCGGTGTCCTCCTACAATGAGCAGTTCTTC
CSVALSAVSSYNEQFF
>TRBD1|TRBV7-2|.|TRBJ2-7
TGTGCCAGCAGCTTCGGGGACAGAGGTTCCTACGAGCAGTACTTC
CASSFGDRGSYEQYF
>.|TRBV7-9|.|TRBJ2-6
TGTGCCAGCAGCTTACGAACAGGGCTCACTGGGGCCAACGTCCTGACTTTC
CASSLRTGLTGANVLTF
>.|TRBV5-1|.|TRBJ2-4
TGCGCCAGCAGCCCTGGTACAGGGATCATTCAGTACTTC
CASSPGTGIIQYF
>TRBD2|TRBV7-9|.|TRBJ2-3
TGTGTCAGCCCAGCGGGAGGGGAGGATACGCAGTATTTT
CVSPAGGEDTQYF
>TRBD2|TRBV4-3|once|TRBJ2-7
TGCGCCAGCAGCCAAGGGACTAGCGTCTTATACGAGCAGTACTTC
CASSQGTSVLYEQYF
>TRBD2|TRBV7-9|once|TRBJ2-1
TGTGCCAGCAGCTCACGGACTAGCGGGAGGGCCGTGCTGATTAATGAGCAGTTCTTC
CASSSRTSGRAVLINEQFF
>TRBD2|TRBV9|.|TRBJ2-2
TGTGCCAGCAGCGTAGGCGGGGGGCTGAACACCGGGGAGCTGTTTTTT
CASSVGGGLNTGELFF
>TRBD2|TRBV5-4|.|TRBJ2-7
TGTGCCAGCCGATCTAGCGGGAGTTCCCACGAGCAGTACTTC
CASRSSGSSHEQYF
>TRBD1|TRBV5-1|.|TRBJ2-2
TGCGCCAGCAGCTTGTTAACAGGGGTCAACACCGGGGAGCTGTTTTTT
CASSLLTGVNTGELFF
>.|TRBV7-9|.|TRBJ2-7
TGTTCCAGCAGCTTAACTGCGCAGGAACGTGGAGGCGAGCAGTACTTC
CSSSLTAQERGGEQYF
>.|TRBV5-1|.|TRBJ2-1
TGCGCCAGCAGCTTGGATAAGCGGTCCTACAATGAGCAGTTCTTC
CASSLDKRSYNEQFF
>.|TRBV28|.|TRBJ1-5
TGTGCCAGCAGTTTATCGGGGGAGGGGAGCAATCAGCCCCAGCATTTT
CASSLSGEGSNQPQHF
>.|TRBV7-3|.|TRBJ2-2
TGTGCCAGCAGCTTAGCGACTAGAACCCCCGGGGAGCTGTTTTTT
CASSLATRTPGELFF
>TRBD2|TRBV28|.|TRBJ2-7
TGTGCCAGCAGCTATAGCGGGAGTTCGGCCTACGAGCAGTACTTC
CASSYSGSSAYEQYF
>.|TRBV28|.|TRBJ2-1
TGTGCCAGCAGTGACTTTAGGGGGTTCTCCTACAATGAGCAGTTCTTC
CASSDFRGFSYNEQFF
>.|TRBV20-1|.|TRBJ2-3
TGCAGTGCTAGCCGTACAGATACGCAGTATTTT
CSASRTDTQYF
>TRBD1|TRBV10-3|.|TRBJ1-3
TGTGCCATCAGTCCCACAGGGGTTCGGGGCTCTGGAAACACCATATATTTT
CAISPTGVRGSGNTIYF
>TRBD1|TRBV6-5|.|TRBJ1-2
TGTGCCAGCAGGGGACAGGGCTATGGCTACACCTTC
CASRGQGYGYTF